The clone carrying this TCR beta chain appeared a few times. This CDR3 is also generated by other DNA sequences in the sample. The study ran its PCR with 60 Vbeta and 13 Jbeta primers. Clones were read by immunoSEQ multiplex PCR, and TCRdb kept only the in-frame ones, dropping some. Of 100,000 or so clones listed, 76% were seen once; the top ten hold roughly an eighth. The sample originates from a study of cytomegalovirus exposure and HLA in healthy donors. Germline CDR1 and CDR2: SGHVS and FNYEAQ. Losses at the gene ends were 1 base for V and 7 bases for J; bases not matched to a gene: 2. CDR3 length: 14 residues.

V gene TRBV7-6 combines with J gene TRBJ2-1; 9 bases map to TRBD1. The sequence was obtained from a woman in her thirties or forties in good health and CMV-seropositive. What was sequenced was PBMCs. This chain's CDR3 is CASSLGTGANEQFF. CDR3 DNA sequence: TGTGCCAGCAGCTTAGGGACAGGGGCAAATGAGCAGTTCTTC.